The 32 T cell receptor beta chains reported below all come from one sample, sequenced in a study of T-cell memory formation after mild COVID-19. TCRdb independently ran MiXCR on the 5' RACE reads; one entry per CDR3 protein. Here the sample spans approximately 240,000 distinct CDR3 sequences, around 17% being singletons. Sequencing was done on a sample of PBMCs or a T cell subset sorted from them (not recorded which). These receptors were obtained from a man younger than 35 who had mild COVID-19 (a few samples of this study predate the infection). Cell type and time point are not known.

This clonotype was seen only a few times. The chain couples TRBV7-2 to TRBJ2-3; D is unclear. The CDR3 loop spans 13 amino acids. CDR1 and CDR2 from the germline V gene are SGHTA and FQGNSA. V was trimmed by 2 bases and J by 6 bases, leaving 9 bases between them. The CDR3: CASSLRRSDTQYF. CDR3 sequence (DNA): TGTGCCAGCAGCTTACGAAGGAGTGATACGCAGTATTTT.

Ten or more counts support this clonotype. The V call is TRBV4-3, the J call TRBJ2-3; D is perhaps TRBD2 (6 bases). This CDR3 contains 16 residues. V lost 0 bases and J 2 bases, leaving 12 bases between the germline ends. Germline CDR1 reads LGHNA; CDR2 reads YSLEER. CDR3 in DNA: TGCGCCAGCAGCCAAGATCAAGGGCGGGACACAGATACGCAGTATTTT. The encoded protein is CASSQDQGRDTDTQYF.

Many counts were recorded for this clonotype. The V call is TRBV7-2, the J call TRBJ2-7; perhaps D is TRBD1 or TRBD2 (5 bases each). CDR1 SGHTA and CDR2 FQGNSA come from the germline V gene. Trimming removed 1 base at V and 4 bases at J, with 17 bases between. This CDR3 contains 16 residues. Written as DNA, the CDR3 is TGTGCCAGCAGCTTAGGTCGGGGACCATCCACTTACGAGCAGTACGTC. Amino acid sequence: CASSLGRGPSTYEQYV.

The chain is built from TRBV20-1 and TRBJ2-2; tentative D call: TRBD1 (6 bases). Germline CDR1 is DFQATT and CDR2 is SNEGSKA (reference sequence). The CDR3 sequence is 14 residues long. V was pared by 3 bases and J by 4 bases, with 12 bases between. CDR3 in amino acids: CSASQGQGTGELFF. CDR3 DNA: TGCAGTGCTAGTCAGGGGCAGGGCACCGGGGAGCTGTTTTTT.

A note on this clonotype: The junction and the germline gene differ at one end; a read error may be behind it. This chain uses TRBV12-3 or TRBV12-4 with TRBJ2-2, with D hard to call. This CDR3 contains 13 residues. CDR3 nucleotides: TGTGCCAGCAGTTTAATACGGACCGGCGAGCTGTTTTTT. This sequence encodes CASSLIRTGELFF.

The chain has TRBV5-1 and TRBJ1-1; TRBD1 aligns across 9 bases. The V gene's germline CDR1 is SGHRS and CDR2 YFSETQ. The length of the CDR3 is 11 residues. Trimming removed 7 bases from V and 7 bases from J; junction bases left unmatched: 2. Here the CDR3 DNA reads TGCGCCAGCCGGACAGGGGATGAAGCTTTCTTT. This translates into CASRTGDEAFF. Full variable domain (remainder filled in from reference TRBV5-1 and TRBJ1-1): KAGVTQTPRYLIKTRGQQVTLSCSPISGHRSVSWYQQTPGQGLQFLFEYFSETQRNKGNFPGRFSGRQFSNSRSEMNVSTLELGDSALYLCASRTGDEAFFGQGTRLTVV.

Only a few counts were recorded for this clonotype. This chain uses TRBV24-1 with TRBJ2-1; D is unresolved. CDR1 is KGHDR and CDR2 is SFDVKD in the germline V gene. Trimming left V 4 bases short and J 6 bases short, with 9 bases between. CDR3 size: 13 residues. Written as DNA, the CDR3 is TGTGCCACCAGTGACCCCGACATCAATGAGCAGTTCTTC. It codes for CATSDPDINEQFF.

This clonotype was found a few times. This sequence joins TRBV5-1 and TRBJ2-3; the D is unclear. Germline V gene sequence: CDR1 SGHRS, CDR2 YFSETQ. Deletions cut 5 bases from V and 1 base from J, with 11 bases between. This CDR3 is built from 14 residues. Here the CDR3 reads CASSSNTGTDTQYF. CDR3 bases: TGCGCCAGCAGTTCGAATACAGGCACAGATACGCAGTATTTT.

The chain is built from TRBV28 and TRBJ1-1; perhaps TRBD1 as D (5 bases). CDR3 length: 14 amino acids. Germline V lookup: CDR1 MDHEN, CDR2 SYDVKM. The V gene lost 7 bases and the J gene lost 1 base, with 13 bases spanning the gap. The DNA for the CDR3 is TGTGCCAGCATTTCGGGTGGGACGAACACTGAAGCTTTCTTT. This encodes CASISGGTNTEAFF.

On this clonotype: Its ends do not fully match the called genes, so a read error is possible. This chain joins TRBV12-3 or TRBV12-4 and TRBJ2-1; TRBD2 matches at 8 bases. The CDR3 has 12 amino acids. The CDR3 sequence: CASRSAGGPIAF. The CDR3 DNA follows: TGTGCCAGCAGAAGTGCGGGGGGCCCAATAGCGTTC.

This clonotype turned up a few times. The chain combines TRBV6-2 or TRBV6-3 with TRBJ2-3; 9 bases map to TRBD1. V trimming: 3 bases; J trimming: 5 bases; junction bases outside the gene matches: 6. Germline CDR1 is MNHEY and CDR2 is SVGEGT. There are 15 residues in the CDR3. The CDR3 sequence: CASSYGTGNRDTQYF. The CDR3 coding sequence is TGTGCCAGCAGTTATGGGACAGGGAATAGAGATACGCAGTATTTT.

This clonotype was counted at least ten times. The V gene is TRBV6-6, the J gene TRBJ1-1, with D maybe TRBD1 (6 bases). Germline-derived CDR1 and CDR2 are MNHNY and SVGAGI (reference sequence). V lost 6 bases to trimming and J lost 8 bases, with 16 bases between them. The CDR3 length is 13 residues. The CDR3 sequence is CASRLSQGTEAFF. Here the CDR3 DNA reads TGTGCCAGCAGACTTTCTCAGGGGACCGAAGCTTTCTTT.

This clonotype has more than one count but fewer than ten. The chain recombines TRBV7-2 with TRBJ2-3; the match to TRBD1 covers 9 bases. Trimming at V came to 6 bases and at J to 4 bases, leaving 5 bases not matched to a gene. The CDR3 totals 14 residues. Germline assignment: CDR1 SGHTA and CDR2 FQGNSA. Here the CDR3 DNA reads TGTGCCAGCAGTTGGGGACAGGGCGCAGATACGCAGTATTTT. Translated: CASSWGQGADTQYF. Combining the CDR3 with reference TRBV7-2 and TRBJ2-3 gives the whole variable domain GAGVSQSPSNKVTEKGKDVELRCDPISGHTALYWYRQSLGQGLEFLIYFQGNSAPDKSGLPSDRFSAERTGGSVSTLTIQRTQQEDSAVYLCASSWGQGADTQYFGPGTRLTVL.

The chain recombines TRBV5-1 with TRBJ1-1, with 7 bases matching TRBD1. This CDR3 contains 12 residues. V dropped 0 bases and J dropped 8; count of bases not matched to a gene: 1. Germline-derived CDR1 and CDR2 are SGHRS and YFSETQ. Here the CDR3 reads CASSLEGAEAFF. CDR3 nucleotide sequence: TGCGCCAGCAGCTTGGAGGGGGCAGAAGCTTTCTTT.

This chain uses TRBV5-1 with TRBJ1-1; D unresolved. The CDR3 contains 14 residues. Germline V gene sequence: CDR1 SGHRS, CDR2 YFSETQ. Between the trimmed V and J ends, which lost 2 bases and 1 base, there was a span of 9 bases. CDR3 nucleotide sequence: TGCGCCAGCAGCTTTTTAACGAAGAACACTGAAGCTTTCTTT. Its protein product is CASSFLTKNTEAFF.

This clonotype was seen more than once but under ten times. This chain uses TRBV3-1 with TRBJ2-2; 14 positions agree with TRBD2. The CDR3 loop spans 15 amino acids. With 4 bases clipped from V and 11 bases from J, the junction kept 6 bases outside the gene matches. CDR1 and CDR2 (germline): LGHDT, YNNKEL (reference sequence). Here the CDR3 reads CASSPGTSGGRELFF. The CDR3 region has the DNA TGTGCCAGCAGCCCCGGGACTAGCGGGGGCCGAGAGCTGTTTTTT.

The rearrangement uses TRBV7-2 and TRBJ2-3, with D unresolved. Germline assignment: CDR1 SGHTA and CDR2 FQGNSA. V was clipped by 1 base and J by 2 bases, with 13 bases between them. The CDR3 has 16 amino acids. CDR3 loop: CASSLGANPPTDTQYF. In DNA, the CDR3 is TGTGCCAGCAGCTTAGGGGCTAACCCCCCCACAGATACGCAGTATTTT.

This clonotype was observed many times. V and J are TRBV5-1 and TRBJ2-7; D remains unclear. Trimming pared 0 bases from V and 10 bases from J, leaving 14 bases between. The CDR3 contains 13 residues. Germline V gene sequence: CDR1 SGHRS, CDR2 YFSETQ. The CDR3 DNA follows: TGCGCCAGCAGCTTGGAGGACCGGACGGAACAGTACTTC. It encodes CASSLEDRTEQYF.

This CDR3 is CASSLATGSNEKLFF. In DNA form, the CDR3 reads TGCGCCAGCAGCTTGGCGACAGGGTCTAATGAAAAACTGTTTTTT. This chain joins TRBV5-1 and TRBJ1-4; the match to TRBD1 covers 7 bases. V shed 0 bases and J 3 bases; nucleotides not matched to a gene: 2. Germline CDR1 reads SGHRS; CDR2 reads YFSETQ. This CDR3 region has 15 residues.

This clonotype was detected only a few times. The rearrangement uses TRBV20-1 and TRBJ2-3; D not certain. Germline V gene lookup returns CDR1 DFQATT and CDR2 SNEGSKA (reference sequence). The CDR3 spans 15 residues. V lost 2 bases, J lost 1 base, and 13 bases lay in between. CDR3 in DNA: TGCAGTGCTAGATTTGGGAATGTAGGCACAGATACGCAGTATTTT. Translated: CSARFGNVGTDTQYF.

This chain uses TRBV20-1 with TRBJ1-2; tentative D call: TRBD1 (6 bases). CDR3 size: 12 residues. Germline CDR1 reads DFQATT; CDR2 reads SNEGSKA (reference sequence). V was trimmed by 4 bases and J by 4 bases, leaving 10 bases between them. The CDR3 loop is CSATMDSYGYTF. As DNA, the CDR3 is TGCAGTGCTACTATGGACAGCTATGGCTACACCTTC.

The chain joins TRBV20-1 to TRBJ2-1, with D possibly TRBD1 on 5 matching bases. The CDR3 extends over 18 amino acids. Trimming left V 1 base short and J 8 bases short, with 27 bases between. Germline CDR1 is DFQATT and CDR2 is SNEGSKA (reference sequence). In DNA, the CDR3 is TGCAGTGCTAGAGTCGCCCCCGCCAGACAGCCGGGTCGCGATGAGCAGTTCTTC. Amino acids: CSARVAPARQPGRDEQFF.

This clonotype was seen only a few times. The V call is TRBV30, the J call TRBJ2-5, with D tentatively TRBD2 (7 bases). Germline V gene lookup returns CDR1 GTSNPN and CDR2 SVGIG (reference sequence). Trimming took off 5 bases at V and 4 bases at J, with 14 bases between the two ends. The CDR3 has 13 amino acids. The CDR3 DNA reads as TGTGCCTGGGAGAGGGGGGGGGCAGAGACCCAGTACTTC. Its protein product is CAWERGGAETQYF.

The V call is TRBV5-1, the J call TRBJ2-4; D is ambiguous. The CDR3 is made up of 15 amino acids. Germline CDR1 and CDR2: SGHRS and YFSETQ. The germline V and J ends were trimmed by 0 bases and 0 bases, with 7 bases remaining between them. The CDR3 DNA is TGCGCCAGCAGCTTGGGACCTCTAGCCAAAAACATTCAGTACTTC. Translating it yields CASSLGPLAKNIQYF.

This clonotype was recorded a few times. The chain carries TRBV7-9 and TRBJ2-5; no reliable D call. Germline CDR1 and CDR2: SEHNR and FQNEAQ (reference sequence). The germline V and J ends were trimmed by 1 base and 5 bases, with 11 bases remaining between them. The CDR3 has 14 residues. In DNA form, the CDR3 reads TGTGCCAGCAGCTTAGGGCCCTCTAGGGAGACCCAGTACTTC. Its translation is CASSLGPSRETQYF.

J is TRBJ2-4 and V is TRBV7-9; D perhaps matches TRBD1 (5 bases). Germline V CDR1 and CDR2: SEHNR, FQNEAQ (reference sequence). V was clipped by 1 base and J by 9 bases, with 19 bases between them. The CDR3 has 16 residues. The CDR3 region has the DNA TGTGCCAGCAGCTTAGTTGTGGGCAGGGTTTGGAGCATTCAGTACTTC. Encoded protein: CASSLVVGRVWSIQYF.

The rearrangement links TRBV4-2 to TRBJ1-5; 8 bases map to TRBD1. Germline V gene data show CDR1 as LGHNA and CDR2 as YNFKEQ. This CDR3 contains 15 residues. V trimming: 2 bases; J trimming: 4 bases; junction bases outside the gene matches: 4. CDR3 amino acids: CASSQPDRENQPQHF. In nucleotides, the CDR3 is TGTGCCAGCAGCCAACCGGACAGGGAAAATCAGCCCCAGCATTTT.

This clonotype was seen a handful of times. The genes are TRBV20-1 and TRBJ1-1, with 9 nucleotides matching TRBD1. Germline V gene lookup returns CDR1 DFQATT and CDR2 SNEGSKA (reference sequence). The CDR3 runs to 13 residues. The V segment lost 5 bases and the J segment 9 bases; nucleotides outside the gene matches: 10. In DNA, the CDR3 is TGCAGTGCTCCAATTCCGGGACAGGGACAAGCTTTCTTT. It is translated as CSAPIPGQGQAFF.

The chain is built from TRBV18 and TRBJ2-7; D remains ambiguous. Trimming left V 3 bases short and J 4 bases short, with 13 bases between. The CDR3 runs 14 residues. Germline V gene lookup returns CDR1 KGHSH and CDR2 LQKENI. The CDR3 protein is CASSPRASDYEQYF. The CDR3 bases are TGTGCCAGCTCACCGCGAGCATCTGATTACGAGCAGTACTTC.

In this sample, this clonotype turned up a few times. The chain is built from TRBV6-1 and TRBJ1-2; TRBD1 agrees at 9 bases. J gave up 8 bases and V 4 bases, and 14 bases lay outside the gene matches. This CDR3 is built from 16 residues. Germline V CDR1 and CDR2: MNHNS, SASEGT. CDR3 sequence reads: CASSASYRGRMRGYTF. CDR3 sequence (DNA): TGTGCCAGCAGTGCGTCTTACAGGGGGCGGATGAGAGGCTACACCTTC.

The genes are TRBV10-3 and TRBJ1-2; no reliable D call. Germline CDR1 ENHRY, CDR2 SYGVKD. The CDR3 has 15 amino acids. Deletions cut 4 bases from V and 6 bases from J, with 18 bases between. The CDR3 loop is CAISADLFERDGYTF. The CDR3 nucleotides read TGTGCCATCAGTGCGGACCTCTTTGAAAGGGATGGCTACACCTTC.

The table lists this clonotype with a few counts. CDR3 in amino acids: CASSHMGGGEEEQYV. Here the CDR3 DNA reads TGTGCCAGCAGTCACATGGGCGGGGGGGAGGAAGAGCAGTACGTC. The chain employs TRBV28 and TRBJ2-7; TRBD2 aligns across 9 bases. The junction had 12 bases not matched to a gene; V was cut back by 5 bases and J by 7 bases. Germline V CDR1 and CDR2: MDHEN, SYDVKM. The CDR3 is made up of 15 amino acids.